Following are 28 T cell receptor beta chains from one sample sequenced in a study of T cells in Graves' hyperthyroidism and ophthalmopathy. Researchers took RNA transcripts and amplified the TCR beta CDR3 regions from them. The primer set for the first-round RT-PCR of the TCR CDR3 was HTBI. TCRdb passed the multiplex PCR reads through MiXCR, listing each CDR3 protein once. The data contain some 490,000 distinct CDR3 sequences, 22% of them seen just once; the ten biggest clones take up roughly 49%. The sequenced sample consisted of blood. The receptors stem from a woman between 65 and 79 years old with Graves' ophthalmopathy.

The rearrangement uses TRBV7-6 and TRBJ2-5, with D possibly matching TRBD2 (5 bases). V shed 3 bases and J shed 4 bases, with 15 bases lying between them. The CDR3 sequence is 15 residues long. Germline lookup yields CDR1 SGHVS and CDR2 FNYEAQ. CDR3 nucleotides: TGTGCCAGCAGCTTTTCCCCTTCTAGCCGAGAGACCCAGTACTTC. As protein: CASSFSPSSRETQYF.

This sequence joins TRBV7-6 and TRBJ2-1; no reliable D call. The CDR3 is 15 amino acids. Trimming shortened V by 5 bases and J by 5 bases, and 16 bases separated the two germline ends. The germline CDR1 and CDR2 sequences are SGHVS and FNYEAQ. CDR3 sequence: CASSNGPRVNNEQFF. The CDR3 DNA reads as TGTGCCAGCAGCAACGGGCCAAGGGTGAACAATGAGCAGTTCTTC.

This clonotype was recorded many times. The chain has TRBV11-2 and TRBJ2-7, with D tentatively TRBD1 or TRBD2 (5 bases each). The CDR3 totals 13 residues. CDR1 and CDR2 (germline): SGHAT, FQNNGV. V was clipped by 5 bases and J by 0 bases, with 8 bases between them. The CDR3 region has the DNA TGTGCCAGCAGCGGGACGTACTCCTACGAGCAGTACTTC. As protein: CASSGTYSYEQYF.

In this sample, this clonotype turned up a few times. This sequence joins TRBV19 and TRBJ1-2; D might be TRBD1 (6 bases). V lost 4 bases and J lost 7, with 22 bases in between. Germline CDR1 is LNHDA and CDR2 is SQIVND (reference sequence). CDR3 length: 16 residues. The CDR3: CASSRGAGAFASGYTF. The CDR3 DNA is TGTGCCAGTAGTAGGGGAGCAGGGGCTTTCGCGAGTGGCTACACCTTC.

This clonotype was counted ten times or more. One junction end disagrees with the germline gene, perhaps due to a read error. The V gene is TRBV11-2, the J gene TRBJ1-1, with D unclear. The CDR3 consists of 12 residues. Germline V gene lookup returns CDR1 SGHAT and CDR2 FQNNGV. The CDR3 coding sequence is TGTGCCAGCAGCCTTTGGAACCCTGAAGCTTTCTTT. It specifies CASSLWNPEAFF.

There are a few counts of this clonotype. This chain uses TRBV20-1 with TRBJ1-1; D unresolved. V lost 6 bases to trimming and J lost 8 bases, with 19 bases between them. Germline loops: CDR1 DFQATT, CDR2 SNEGSKA (reference sequence). The CDR3 has 13 residues. CDR3 loop: CSAIGPLTLEAFF. The CDR3 nucleotides are TGCAGTGCCATCGGGCCGCTTACACTGGAAGCTTTCTTT.

This clonotype was detected ten times or more. This chain links TRBV11-2 with TRBJ2-5; D remains unclear. The V gene's germline CDR1 is SGHAT and CDR2 FQNNGV. The CDR3 sequence is 12 residues long. Trimming pared 2 bases from V and 5 bases from J, leaving 6 bases between. The CDR3 protein is CASSLNIETQYF. In nucleotides, the CDR3 is TGTGCCAGCAGCTTAAATATCGAGACCCAGTACTTC.

J is TRBJ2-7 and V is TRBV28; 9 bases map to TRBD2. The CDR3 length is 15 residues. CDR1 MDHEN and CDR2 SYDVKM come from the germline V gene. Trimming removed 5 bases from V and 3 bases from J; junction bases left unmatched: 8. The CDR3 here is CASSVHSGGNYEQYF. In DNA, the CDR3 is TGTGCCAGCAGTGTACATAGCGGGGGAAACTACGAGCAGTACTTC.

The chain combines TRBV7-2 with TRBJ2-7, with D hard to call. The CDR3 length is 14 residues. Germline values: CDR1 SGHTA, CDR2 FQGNSA. The V end was cut by 2 bases, the J end by 3 bases, with 11 bases between. CDR3 region: CASSLSNTVYEQYF. DNA of the CDR3: TGTGCCAGCAGCTTAAGCAACACAGTCTACGAGCAGTACTTC.

The chain couples TRBV14 to TRBJ1-3; D is unresolved. This CDR3 has 15 residues. V was pared by 0 bases and J by 0 bases, with 6 bases between. The germline V gene has CDR1 SGHDN and CDR2 FVKESK. The CDR3 loop reads CASSQDRYSGNTIYF. In nucleotides, the CDR3 is TGTGCCAGCAGCCAAGACCGATACTCTGGAAACACCATATATTTT.

There are a few counts of this clonotype. V is TRBV5-1 and J is TRBJ2-1, with 10 positions matching TRBD1. V shed 0 bases, J shed 10 bases, and the junction held 10 bases outside the gene matches. The CDR3 consists of 16 residues. Per the germline V gene, CDR1 is SGHRS and CDR2 is YFSETQ. In DNA form, the CDR3 reads TGCGCCAGCAGCTTGGACCGGGACAGGGGTCCGAGGGAGCAGTTCTTC. Encoded protein: CASSLDRDRGPREQFF.

This clonotype was detected a few times. The chain joins TRBV5-6 to TRBJ2-3; D is perhaps TRBD2 (5 bases). The ends were cut back, 0 bases at V and 3 bases at J, with 14 bases in the middle. Germline V gives CDR1 SGHDT, CDR2 YYEEEE. The CDR3 contains 16 residues. The CDR3 sequence: CASSLDISGRTDTQYF. Here the CDR3 DNA reads TGTGCCAGCAGCTTGGATATATCGGGGAGAACAGATACGCAGTATTTT.

V gene TRBV14 combines with J gene TRBJ1-1, with D possibly being TRBD1 (5 bases). The germline CDR1 and CDR2 sequences are SGHDN and FVKESK. Trimming pared 4 bases from V and 6 bases from J, leaving 15 bases between. The CDR3 covers 14 residues. In nucleotides, the CDR3 is TGTGCCAGCAGCCCCGAGGGGAGGCTGGCTGAAGCTTTCTTT. The encoded protein is CASSPEGRLAEAFF.

The chain uses TRBV12-3 or TRBV12-4 and TRBJ2-1; unclear D gene. This CDR3 is 15 amino acids long. V was trimmed by 4 bases and J by 7 bases, leaving 17 bases between them. CDR3: CASSSPGPLKNEQFF. The CDR3 DNA is TGTGCCAGCAGTTCCCCGGGCCCCTTAAAAAATGAGCAGTTCTTC.

In this sample, this clonotype turned up a few times. The rearrangement links TRBV20-1 to TRBJ2-7; the D gene is possibly TRBD1 (6 bases). From germline, CDR1 is DFQATT and CDR2 SNEGSKA (reference sequence). This CDR3 has 13 residues. V lost 3 bases to trimming and J lost 2 bases, with 11 bases between them. CDR3 nucleotide sequence: TGCAGTGCTAGTAGGGGACAACCCTACGAGCAGTACTTC. It yields the protein CSASRGQPYEQYF.

In its sample, this clonotype was seen many times. The J gene is TRBJ2-7, the V gene TRBV27; 9 bases match TRBD1. V was pared by 2 bases and J by 2 bases, with 7 bases of the junction left unmatched. Germline CDR1 reads MNHEY; CDR2 reads SMNVEV (reference sequence). The CDR3 has 16 amino acids. CDR3 sequence: CASSLTPGQGTYEQYF. In nucleotides, the CDR3 is TGTGCCAGCAGTTTAACTCCGGGACAGGGCACCTACGAGCAGTACTTC.

This chain links TRBV6-6 with TRBJ2-2, with unresolved D. With 0 bases removed from V and 0 bases from J, the gap between germline ends came to 14 bases. This CDR3 is 18 amino acids long. Germline values: CDR1 MNHNY, CDR2 SVGAGI (reference sequence). CDR3 coding DNA: TGTGCCAGCAGTTACTCGAAACCGATGAATTCGAACACCGGGGAGCTGTTTTTT. This encodes CASSYSKPMNSNTGELFF.

At least ten counts were recorded for this clonotype. This chain links TRBV28 with TRBJ1-5, with D uncertain. This CDR3 has 14 residues. V dropped 3 bases and J dropped 4 bases, with 10 bases sitting between them. Germline CDR1 and CDR2: MDHEN and SYDVKM. CDR3 sequence reads: CASSFLLGNQPQHF. The CDR3, as DNA: TGTGCCAGCAGTTTTTTATTAGGGAATCAGCCCCAGCATTTT.

This clonotype has just a few counts. The rearrangement links TRBV20-1 to TRBJ1-1, with D maybe TRBD1 (5 bases). This CDR3 has 13 amino acids. The germline V gene has CDR1 DFQATT and CDR2 SNEGSKA (reference sequence). V was clipped by 5 bases and J by 4 bases, with 14 bases between them. Written as DNA, the CDR3 is TGCAGTGCTGGGAAGGGGATCGGCACTGAAGCTTTCTTT. Protein: CSAGKGIGTEAFF.

This clonotype turned up a few times. The chain combines TRBV29-1 with TRBJ1-1; a possible D gene is TRBD1 (5 bases). The CDR3 covers 14 residues. The germline CDR1 and CDR2 sequences are SQVTM and ANQGSEA. The V and J ends lost 3 bases and 1 base respectively, with 12 bases between them. In nucleotides, the CDR3 is TGCAGCGTTGACCTGGGGGTGGCGAACACTGAAGCTTTCTTT. This encodes CSVDLGVANTEAFF.

This clonotype was detected only a few times. The chain carries TRBV27 and TRBJ2-1; D not resolved. The CDR3 covers 15 residues. Deletions cut 7 bases from V and 2 bases from J, with 15 bases between. The V gene's germline CDR1 is MNHEY and CDR2 SMNVEV (reference sequence). The CDR3 loop reads CASTPYPTTYNEQFF. DNA of the CDR3: TGTGCCAGCACCCCGTACCCCACTACCTACAATGAGCAGTTCTTC.

The rearrangement links TRBV20-1 to TRBJ2-1; 15 bases agree with TRBD2. Trimming cost V 3 bases and J 0 bases; bases outside gene matches: 6. The CDR3 loop spans 18 amino acids. Germline V gene lookup returns CDR1 DFQATT and CDR2 SNEGSKA (reference sequence). The CDR3 here is CSASLGLAGGISYNEQFF. The CDR3, as DNA: TGCAGTGCTAGCCTAGGACTAGCGGGAGGGATCTCCTACAATGAGCAGTTCTTC.

This clonotype was seen more than once but under ten times. This rearrangement joins TRBV12-5 to TRBJ2-1; D ambiguous. V lost 6 bases and J lost 7, with 22 bases in between. The CDR3 is 16 residues long. Germline-derived CDR1 and CDR2 are LGHNT and FRNRAP. The CDR3, as DNA: TGTGCTAGTGGCCGGCGAACCCGCCTAGGTTCGAATGAGCAGTTCTTC. It encodes CASGRRTRLGSNEQFF. The full variable domain, its missing parts supplied by reference TRBV12-5 and TRBJ2-1, is DARVTQTPRHKVTEMGQEVTMRCQPILGHNTVFWYRQTMMQGLELLAYFRNRAPLDDSGMPKDRFSAEMPDATLATLKIQPSEPRDSAVYFCASGRRTRLGSNEQFFGPGTRLTVL.

Only one count was recorded for this clonotype. The chain carries TRBV30 and TRBJ1-2; possible D gene TRBD1, 5 bases. The V end lost 2 bases, the J end lost 5 bases, and 18 bases lay between the germline ends. The CDR3 spans 15 residues. Per the germline V gene, CDR1 is GTSNPN and CDR2 is SVGIG (reference sequence). The CDR3 DNA sequence: TGTGCCTGGAGTACCCCTCAGGCGAAGGGGTATGGCTACACCTTC. This encodes CAWSTPQAKGYGYTF.

The gene calls are TRBV20-1 and TRBJ2-7, with 9 bases fitting TRBD1. Unmatched junction bases numbered 4, after V lost 1 base and J lost 0 bases. The length of the CDR3 is 15 residues. Germline assignment: CDR1 DFQATT and CDR2 SNEGSKA (reference sequence). CDR3 sequence reads: CSARGGQGYSYEQYF. CDR3 bases: TGCAGTGCTAGAGGGGGACAGGGATACTCCTACGAGCAGTACTTC.

This clonotype was counted at least ten times. The V gene is TRBV2, the J gene TRBJ2-1, with 12 bases identical to TRBD2. Germline loops: CDR1 SNHLY, CDR2 FYNNEI. V lost 5 bases, J lost 11 bases, and 13 bases stayed unmatched. There are 16 residues in the CDR3. The CDR3 region has the DNA TGTGCCAGCAGTCTGAAGTCGCTAGCGGGAGGGTTTAAGCAGTTCTTC. Translation: CASSLKSLAGGFKQFF.

This clonotype was seen more than once but under ten times. The chain employs TRBV2 and TRBJ1-6; D unclear. CDR1 and CDR2 (germline): SNHLY, FYNNEI. The V and J ends lost 2 bases and 9 bases respectively, with 11 bases between them. The CDR3 spans 14 residues. CDR3 residues: CASSEPQFSSPLHF. In nucleotides, the CDR3 is TGTGCCAGCAGTGAACCTCAATTTTCTTCACCCCTCCACTTT.

Ten or more counts support this clonotype. The chain combines TRBV27 with TRBJ1-6; D might be TRBD1 (6 bases). Germline CDR1 MNHEY, CDR2 SMNVEV (reference sequence). The CDR3 runs 15 residues. With 5 bases removed from V and 10 bases from J, the gap between germline ends came to 18 bases. This CDR3 is CASSPQNRVSSPLHF. The DNA for the CDR3 is TGTGCCAGCAGTCCCCAGAACAGGGTGTCCTCACCCCTCCACTTT.